Below are 19 T cell receptor beta chains sequenced from a single sample in a study of cytomegalovirus exposure and HLA in healthy donors. Primers for the PCR totalled 60 Vbeta and 13 Jbeta. Profiling relied on immunoSEQ multiplex PCR, and the TCRdb table lists in-frame clones only, not all of them. Counted here are 110,000 to 150,000 clones, around two thirds occurring once; the ten biggest clones make up approximately 2.3%. Specimen: PBMCs. These receptors all stem from a woman aged 60-75 years in good health and CMV-seropositive.

This clone was found a few times. The rearrangement joins TRBV6-5 to TRBJ1-2; a possible D gene is TRBD1 (6 bases). The CDR3 spans 13 residues. Germline loops: CDR1 MNHEY, CDR2 SVGAGI. The V end lost 6 bases, the J end lost 4 bases, and 12 bases lay between the germline ends. CDR3 coding DNA: TGTGCCAGCAGATACGGACAGACCTATGGCTACACCTTC. It translates to CASRYGQTYGYTF.

The chain has TRBV19 and TRBJ1-1, with D unresolved. Germline V gene lookup returns CDR1 LNHDA and CDR2 SQIVND (reference sequence). The CDR3 covers 14 residues. Trimming stripped 3 bases from V and 8 bases from J, with 16 bases between. The DNA for the CDR3 is TGTGCCAGTAGTATCAAGTTTCCGGAGCGAGAAGCTTTCTTT. This codes for CASSIKFPEREAFF.

The chain carries TRBV11-2 and TRBJ1-2, with D uncertain. Trimming left V 1 base short and J 8 bases short, with 20 bases between. Germline CDR1 is SGHAT and CDR2 is FQNNGV. CDR3 length: 16 amino acids. The DNA of the CDR3 is TGTGCCAGCAGCTTAGGGGTGAGGGCGGGAGCGGAAGGCTACACCTTC. Protein product: CASSLGVRAGAEGYTF.

The J gene is TRBJ2-5, the V gene TRBV5-1, with a possible D match to TRBD1 (5 bases). This CDR3 is built from 13 residues. V was cut by 6 bases and J by 5 bases, with 14 bases left in between. From germline, CDR1 is SGHRS and CDR2 YFSETQ. CDR3 sequence reads: CASNPGNRETQYF. Here the CDR3 DNA reads TGCGCCAGCAATCCAGGGAATCGCGAGACCCAGTACTTC.

The genes are TRBV15 and TRBJ1-5; possible D gene TRBD1, 5 bases. Germline lookup yields CDR1 LNHNV and CDR2 YYDKDF (reference sequence). Deletions cut 5 bases from V and 2 bases from J, with 10 bases between. The CDR3 is made up of 14 amino acids. CDR3 in amino acids: CATSGKGGNQPQHF. Here the CDR3 DNA reads TGTGCCACCAGCGGAAAAGGGGGCAATCAGCCCCAGCATTTT.

The rearrangement uses TRBV15 and TRBJ1-2; TRBD1 aligns across 11 bases. Trimming cost V 1 base and J 7 bases; bases outside gene matches: 8. The length of the CDR3 is 16 residues. CDR1 is LNHNV, CDR2 YYDKDF, per germline (reference sequence). The CDR3 here is CATSRGSPGTGGGYTF. Written as DNA, the CDR3 is TGTGCCACCAGCAGAGGTTCGCCGGGGACAGGGGGTGGCTACACCTTC. Using reference TRBV15 and TRBJ1-2 for the parts outside the CDR3, the full variable domain is DAMVIQNPRYQVTQFGKPVTLSCSQTLNHNVMYWYQQKSSQAPKLLFHYYDKDFNNEADTPDNFQSRRPNTSFCFLDIRSPGLGDTAMYLCATSRGSPGTGGGYTFGSGTRLTVV.

This clone appeared a few times. J is TRBJ1-1 and V is TRBV5-5; tentative D call: TRBD1 (5 bases). V was shortened by 0 bases and J by 0 bases, with 9 bases between the two germline ends. The germline gives CDR1 SGHKS, CDR2 YYEKEE (reference sequence). This CDR3 has 15 residues. CDR3 bases: TGTGCCAGCAGCTTGGCCGTGGGGCTGAACACTGAAGCTTTCTTT. Translating gives CASSLAVGLNTEAFF.

V gene TRBV2 combines with J gene TRBJ1-2, with TRBD1 matching over 9 bases. J was trimmed by 7 bases and V by 8 bases; bases with no gene match: 8. Per germline, CDR1 SNHLY and CDR2 FYNNEI. The CDR3 spans 13 residues. The CDR3, as DNA: TGTGCCAGCTCCACAGGGGGCTTATCTGGCTACACCTTC. As protein: CASSTGGLSGYTF.

This clone was recorded once. V gene TRBV5-1 combines with J gene TRBJ1-1, with 7 bases fitting TRBD1. This CDR3 has 16 amino acids. J was trimmed by 1 base and V by 0 bases; bases with no gene match: 6. CDR1 is SGHRS and CDR2 is YFSETQ in the germline V gene. The CDR3: CASSLEPQGRNTEAFF. The CDR3 bases are TGCGCCAGCAGCTTGGAACCACAGGGGAGGAACACTGAAGCTTTCTTT.

This rearrangement joins TRBV28 to TRBJ1-3; weak D call: TRBD1 (5 bases). The V end was cut by 3 bases, the J end by 2 bases, with 8 bases between. Germline CDR1 reads MDHEN; CDR2 reads SYDVKM. This CDR3 has 14 residues. For the CDR3, the DNA is TGTGCCAGCAGTTTGGTACAGGCTGGAAACACCATATATTTT. Protein product: CASSLVQAGNTIYF. The full variable domain, its missing parts supplied by reference TRBV28 and TRBJ1-3, is DVKVTQSSRYLVKRTGEKVFLECVQDMDHENMFWYRQDPGLGLRLIYFSYDVKMKEKGDIPEGYSVSREKKERFSLILESASTNQTSMYLCASSLVQAGNTIYFGEGSWLTVV.

In its sample, this clone was seen a few times. The chain links TRBV9 to TRBJ1-3; D is perhaps TRBD1 (5 bases). The CDR3 covers 14 residues. The germline V gene encodes CDR1 SGDLS and CDR2 YYNGEE. V shed 5 bases and J shed 1 base, with 10 bases lying between them. CDR3 DNA: TGTGCCAGCAGTGAGGCAGGGTCTGGAAACACCATATATTTT. This sequence encodes CASSEAGSGNTIYF.

This clone was found a few times. The chain recombines TRBV28 with TRBJ1-1; TRBD1 matches at 12 bases. The germline gives CDR1 MDHEN, CDR2 SYDVKM. V dropped 5 bases and J dropped 3; count of bases not matched to a gene: 4. The CDR3 runs 15 residues. The CDR3 nucleotides read TGTGCCAGCAGTCCCGGGACAGGGGGCTACACTGAAGCTTTCTTT. It codes for CASSPGTGGYTEAFF. The full variable domain, its missing parts supplied by reference TRBV28 and TRBJ1-1, is DVKVTQSSRYLVKRTGEKVFLECVQDMDHENMFWYRQDPGLGLRLIYFSYDVKMKEKGDIPEGYSVSREKKERFSLILESASTNQTSMYLCASSPGTGGYTEAFFGQGTRLTVV.

This sequence joins TRBV5-1 and TRBJ2-5; TRBD1 agrees at 7 bases. Germline trimming cut 6 bases from V and 2 bases from J; bases unmatched to any gene: 7. The CDR3 consists of 14 residues. CDR1 SGHRS and CDR2 YFSETQ come from the germline V gene. The CDR3 bases are TGCGCCAGCACCGAACCGGGACAGCAAGAGACCCAGTACTTC. Translation gives CASTEPGQQETQYF.

The chain has TRBV2 and TRBJ1-4, with 7 bases aligning to TRBD1. CDR1 and CDR2 (germline): SNHLY, FYNNEI. CDR3 length equals 14 residues. With 5 bases clipped from V and 5 bases from J, the junction kept 5 bases outside the gene matches. The CDR3 loop reads CASSRNRGNEKLFF. CDR3 DNA sequence: TGTGCCAGCAGTCGGAACAGGGGAAATGAAAAACTGTTTTTT.

This clone was seen a few times. The genes are TRBV25-1 and TRBJ1-1; D might be TRBD1 (6 bases). The CDR3 loop spans 12 amino acids. Germline loops: CDR1 MGHDK, CDR2 SYGVNS. V gave up 3 bases and J gave up 10 bases, with 12 bases separating them. CDR3 amino acids: CASSDTGRGAFF. The CDR3 bases are TGTGCCAGCAGTGACACAGGGAGAGGAGCTTTCTTT.

V usage is TRBV14 and J usage is TRBJ2-7; D gene ambiguous. V was shortened by 5 bases and J by 1 base, with 12 bases between the two germline ends. CDR3 length: 14 residues. The germline V gene encodes CDR1 SGHDN and CDR2 FVKESK. The CDR3 region is CASSLYFPSYEQYF. The DNA for the CDR3 is TGTGCCAGCAGCTTATATTTCCCTTCCTACGAGCAGTACTTC.

This rearrangement joins TRBV4-1 to TRBJ1-5; D unclear. The CDR3 is 17 residues long. V lost 3 bases, J lost 0 bases, and 15 bases lay in between. Looked up from germline, CDR1 is MGHRA and CDR2 is YSYEKL. In DNA, the CDR3 is TGCGCCAGCAGCCAGGCCCTCGGGGTTGATAGCAATCAGCCCCAGCATTTT. It encodes CASSQALGVDSNQPQHF.

This chain uses TRBV6-1 with TRBJ1-2, with no clear D. Trimming took off 4 bases at V and 4 bases at J, with 13 bases between the two ends. The CDR3 has 14 amino acids. Germline lookup yields CDR1 MNHNS and CDR2 SASEGT. The CDR3 loop is CASSATASPYGYTF. For the CDR3, the DNA is TGTGCCAGCAGTGCCACAGCTTCACCCTATGGCTACACCTTC.

The CDR3 sequence: CASKYSGNMNEQFF. The DNA of the CDR3 is TGTGCCAGCAAGTATAGCGGGAATATGAATGAGCAGTTCTTC. The chain joins TRBV6-1 to TRBJ2-1; TRBD2 matches at 8 bases. CDR3 length equals 14 residues. Per germline, CDR1 MNHNS and CDR2 SASEGT. With 7 bases clipped from V and 7 bases from J, the junction kept 9 bases outside the gene matches.